The 28 T cell receptor beta chains reported below all come from one sample, sequenced in a study of blood T cell repertoires in COVID-19. Assay: immunoSEQ multiplex PCR; the TCRdb copy retains only in-frame clones and omits some. The sample includes over 100,000 clones, 85% to 90% of them seen just once. The source material was peripheral blood. The receptors shown here come from a human donor in a cohort sampled during active COVID-19.

The sample holds one count of this clone. This chain connects TRBV3-1 (or the pseudogene TRBV3-2) to TRBJ2-3; no clear D. The germline V gene encodes CDR1 LGHDT and CDR2 YNNKEL (reference sequence). This CDR3 region has 13 residues. With 0 bases removed from V and 4 bases from J, the gap between germline ends came to 5 bases. CDR3 in DNA: TGTGCCAGCAGCCAAGAACGGGCAGATACGCAGTATTTT. This codes for CASSQERADTQYF.

The chain joins TRBV5-1 to TRBJ1-1; maybe TRBD1 (5 bases). The germline V gene encodes CDR1 SGHRS and CDR2 YFSETQ. Trimming shortened V by 4 bases and J by 5 bases, and 27 bases separated the two germline ends. This CDR3 spans 18 amino acids. The CDR3: CASSPIPGPTAGGTEAFF. CDR3 nucleotide sequence: TGCGCCAGCAGCCCCATACCGGGACCAACGGCGGGGGGGACTGAAGCTTTCTTT.

The chain joins TRBV7-2 to TRBJ2-1, with 8 bases aligning to TRBD2. Germline V CDR1 and CDR2: SGHTA, FQGNSA. CDR3 length: 16 amino acids. V trimming: 2 bases; J trimming: 3 bases; junction bases outside the gene matches: 6. CDR3 loop: CASSLMSAGGYNEQFF. The CDR3 coding sequence is TGTGCCAGCAGCTTAATGAGTGCGGGGGGCTACAATGAGCAGTTCTTC.

This chain links TRBV5-8 with TRBJ2-5; 7 bases line up with TRBD2. The trim removed 1 base at V and 9 bases at J, leaving 6 bases unmatched. The germline V gene has CDR1 SGHTS and CDR2 YDEGEE. The CDR3 covers 13 residues. Here the CDR3 reads CASSLRGGQAQYF. In DNA, the CDR3 is TGTGCCAGCAGCTTGAGGGGAGGGCAGGCCCAGTACTTC.

This chain links TRBV6-1 with TRBJ1-2; D gene uncertain. The V end was cut by 0 bases, the J end by 4 bases, with 15 bases between. Germline V gives CDR1 MNHNS, CDR2 SASEGT. CDR3 length: 16 amino acids. The CDR3 sequence: CASSEAPLSELYGYTF. CDR3 in DNA: TGTGCCAGCAGTGAAGCTCCCCTATCGGAGCTCTATGGCTACACCTTC.

The chain links TRBV5-5 to TRBJ2-2; no clear D. The CDR3 has 13 residues. The germline V and J ends were trimmed by 0 bases and 5 bases, with 5 bases remaining between them. The germline V gene encodes CDR1 SGHKS and CDR2 YYEKEE (reference sequence). The CDR3, as DNA: TGTGCCAGCAGCTTGGGCGGAACCGGGGAGCTGTTTTTT. This gives the protein CASSLGGTGELFF.

This clone has just one count. One end of the junction varies from germline; a read error may be responsible. The chain combines TRBV6-1 with TRBJ1-6; the D gene is possibly TRBD1 (5 bases). The CDR3 runs 18 residues. In germline, CDR1 is MNHNS, CDR2 SASEGT. The CDR3 protein is CASSASSWTPSDNSPLHF. The CDR3 DNA follows: TGTGCCAGCAGTGCCTCCAGTTGGACACCCTCCGATAATTCACCCCTCCACTTT.

V usage is TRBV7-2 and J usage is TRBJ1-3, with D unresolved. In germline, CDR1 is SGHTA, CDR2 FQGNSA. Trimming cost V 4 bases and J 4 bases, with 14 bases left between them. This CDR3 has 15 residues. The CDR3 spells CASSSAPRPGNTIYF. Here the CDR3 DNA reads TGTGCCAGCAGCTCGGCCCCTAGGCCCGGAAACACCATATATTTT.

V and J are TRBV12-3 or TRBV12-4 and TRBJ1-2; a possible D gene is TRBD1 (6 bases). V was clipped by 7 bases and J by 8 bases, with 17 bases between them. CDR3 length: 13 amino acids. CDR3 nucleotides: TGTGCCAGCATGTTAATACAGGGCCGAGGCTACACCTTC. Translation gives CASMLIQGRGYTF.

The chain recombines TRBV4-3 with TRBJ2-2; no firm D call. The CDR3 is made up of 15 amino acids. From germline, CDR1 is LGHNA and CDR2 YSLEER. The V end was cut by 3 bases, the J end by 1 base, with 9 bases between. The CDR3 sequence: CASSHEVQNTGELFF. The CDR3 coding sequence is TGCGCCAGCAGCCATGAGGTACAGAACACCGGGGAGCTGTTTTTT.

This clone was seen a handful of times. V and J are TRBV7-9 and TRBJ1-4; no firm D call. Germline CDR1 SEHNR, CDR2 FQNEAQ (reference sequence). Trimming took off 1 base at V and 5 bases at J, with 17 bases between the two ends. CDR3 length: 17 residues. The CDR3 loop is CASSLVLAWVQNEKLFF. Here the CDR3 DNA reads TGTGCCAGCAGCTTAGTTCTAGCCTGGGTACAAAATGAAAAACTGTTTTTT.

This clone was observed a few times. The chain recombines TRBV19 with TRBJ1-2; D is perhaps TRBD1 (5 bases). From germline, CDR1 is LNHDA and CDR2 SQIVND (reference sequence). This CDR3 is built from 13 residues. Trimming removed 3 bases at V and 2 bases at J, with 7 bases between. In nucleotides, the CDR3 is TGTGCCAGTAGTATCCCAGGGAACTATGGCTACACCTTC. It codes for CASSIPGNYGYTF.

The CDR3 DNA reads as TGCGCCAGCAGCTTGGCGACTAGCGGGGGGACAGATACGCAGTATTTT. Protein sequence: CASSLATSGGTDTQYF. This rearrangement joins TRBV5-1 to TRBJ2-3; 13 bases are shared with TRBD2. There are 16 residues in the CDR3. The V gene's germline CDR1 is SGHRS and CDR2 YFSETQ. The V gene end was trimmed by 0 bases and the J gene end by 3 bases; junction bases not matched to a gene: 1.

This clone was seen once. The chain carries TRBV9 and TRBJ1-6; D uncertain. Germline CDR1 and CDR2: SGDLS and YYNGEE. Trimming took off 0 bases at V and 7 bases at J, with 5 bases between the two ends. The CDR3 is 13 amino acids. CDR3 nucleotides: TGTGCCAGCAGCGTAGTAGAAAATTCACCCCTCCACTTT. This encodes CASSVVENSPLHF.

CDR3 in DNA: TGTGCCAGCAGCCGCAAGACAGAAATGAACACTGAAGCTTTCTTT. Residues: CASSRKTEMNTEAFF. This chain joins TRBV6-2 or TRBV6-3 and TRBJ1-1; D is possibly TRBD1 (5 bases). Trimming left V 6 bases short and J 0 bases short, with 14 bases between. The CDR3 consists of 15 residues. The V gene's germline CDR1 is MNHEY and CDR2 SVGEGT.

The rearrangement links TRBV7-3 to TRBJ2-3; D is uncertain. This CDR3 region has 15 residues. Trimming took 3 bases from V and 6 from J, leaving 16 bases between them. Germline CDR1 SGHTA, CDR2 FQGTGA. CDR3 in amino acids: CASSLNGLLRDTQYF. The DNA for the CDR3 is TGTGCCAGCAGCTTGAATGGTCTTCTCCGGGATACGCAGTATTTT.

The chain uses TRBV12-2 and TRBJ1-3; the table's TRBD1 call for D was not verified on the DNA. TRBV12-2 is reported as a pseudogene. This CDR3 contains 16 residues. This CDR3 reads CASRFTPRGAGNTIYF. The CDR3 DNA follows: TGTGCAAGTCGCTTTACGCCCAGGGGGGCTGGAAACACCATATATTTT.

This chain connects TRBV5-1 to TRBJ2-3, with 15 bases aligning to TRBD2. The CDR3 length is 19 residues. Germline CDR1 is SGHRS and CDR2 is YFSETQ. V gave up 3 bases and J gave up 2 bases; unmatched junction bases: 10. The CDR3 nucleotides are TGCGCCAGCAGCTCGGGACTAGCGGGGGGCGGTACCCACACAGATACGCAGTATTTT. Its protein is CASSSGLAGGGTHTDTQYF.

The V gene is TRBV7-9, the J gene TRBJ1-2, with 9 bases lining up with TRBD1. The CDR3 is 14 residues long. CDR1 SEHNR and CDR2 FQNEAQ come from the germline V gene (reference sequence). J lost 4 bases, V lost 7 bases, and 7 bases had no gene match. The CDR3 DNA reads TGTGCCAGCAACCCCGGGACAGGGACCTATGGCTACACCTTC. Protein sequence: CASNPGTGTYGYTF.

V is TRBV19 and J is TRBJ1-1, with D hard to call. The V gene lost 3 bases and the J gene lost 0 bases, with 5 bases spanning the gap. The CDR3 is 13 residues long. Germline V gene sequence: CDR1 LNHDA, CDR2 SQIVND (reference sequence). CDR3: CASSIYMNTEAFF. The CDR3 DNA reads as TGTGCCAGTAGTATTTACATGAACACTGAAGCTTTCTTT.

The chain has TRBV18 and TRBJ1-2; D uncertain. V gave up 0 bases and J gave up 0 bases, with 11 bases separating them. CDR1 is KGHSH and CDR2 is LQKENI in the germline V gene. The CDR3 covers 16 residues. CDR3 DNA: TGTGCCAGCTCACCACCGTCGAGGCCTGCTAACTATGGCTACACCTTC. Translating gives CASSPPSRPANYGYTF.

The V gene is TRBV4-3, the J gene TRBJ2-3; TRBD1 matches at 7 bases. This CDR3 is built from 15 residues. V was clipped by 7 bases and J by 2 bases; unmatched bases: 9. The V gene's germline CDR1 is LGHNA and CDR2 YSLEER. The CDR3 protein is CASTQGDRDTDTQYF. In nucleotides, the CDR3 is TGCGCCAGCACTCAGGGGGACCGGGACACAGATACGCAGTATTTT.

The chain carries TRBV4-2 and TRBJ1-5, with D possibly TRBD1 on 5 matching bases. CDR1 LGHNA and CDR2 YNFKEQ come from the germline V gene. The CDR3 is 14 residues long. Trimming pared 1 base from V and 7 bases from J, leaving 11 bases between. The CDR3 DNA is TGTGCCAGCAGCCAAGTCGGCGGGGGGCAGCCCCAGCATTTT. This translates into CASSQVGGGQPQHF.

The chain has TRBV7-2 and TRBJ1-2, with TRBD1 as a possible D gene (5 bases). CDR3 size: 14 residues. The V end lost 7 bases, the J end lost 7 bases, and 19 bases lay between the germline ends. Germline lookup yields CDR1 SGHTA and CDR2 FQGNSA. The CDR3 coding sequence is TGTGCCAGCACCACAGCCGGGCAGGGCGGTGGCTACACCTTC. Translation gives CASTTAGQGGGYTF.

J is TRBJ1-2 and V is TRBV7-2; D remains unclear. Germline values: CDR1 SGHTA, CDR2 FQGNSA. This CDR3 has 12 residues. V was pared by 0 bases and J by 5 bases, with 4 bases between. The chain's CDR3 is CASSLARYGYTF. CDR3 coding DNA: TGTGCCAGCAGCTTAGCCCGTTATGGCTACACCTTC.

The CDR3 spells CATSDFTRSLDEQFF. DNA of the CDR3: TGTGCCACCAGTGATTTTACTAGATCGCTGGATGAGCAGTTCTTC. The gene calls are TRBV24-1 and TRBJ2-1; tentative D call: TRBD2 (5 bases). CDR3 length: 15 amino acids. Trimming cost V 1 base and J 8 bases, with 14 bases left between them. Germline V lookup: CDR1 KGHDR, CDR2 SFDVKD.

This clone was detected only once. V usage is TRBV24-1 and J usage is TRBJ2-1, with no clear D. The ends were cut back, 6 bases at V and 4 bases at J, with 15 bases in the middle. The CDR3 spans 15 residues. Per the germline V gene, CDR1 is KGHDR and CDR2 is SFDVKD. This CDR3 reads CATSHAQYRYNEQFF. CDR3 sequence (DNA): TGTGCCACCAGTCATGCACAGTACAGATACAATGAGCAGTTCTTC.

A single count supports this clone. The chain employs TRBV2 and TRBJ1-1; the D gene is possibly TRBD1 (6 bases). V lost 5 bases and J 2 bases, leaving 9 bases between the germline ends. The germline CDR1 and CDR2 sequences are SNHLY and FYNNEI. The CDR3 covers 13 residues. DNA for the CDR3: TGTGCCAGCAGTTACGGGACAAACACTGAAGCTTTCTTT. As protein: CASSYGTNTEAFF.